This is a list of T cell receptor beta chains from one sample in a study of technical replicates of blood from several donors. Clones were sequenced by immunoSEQ multiplex PCR, and TCRdb holds only the in-frame ones, with some missing. The table lists more than 70,000 clones, 93% of them singletons. Sequencing was done on a sample of T cells isolated from PBMCs. All receptors derive from a human donor in good health. The CDR3 runs from the conserved cysteine through the conserved F or W. D genes are given only for firm matches. The size of a clone is reported for some rows only, either as once, few or many, or as a class for expanded clones.

CDR3 DNA: TGCGCCAGCAGCTTGTACAGCGGGATCCGGACGTCTGGGGACACTGAAGCTTTCTTT
CDR3 protein: CASSLYSGIRTSGDTEAFF
D gene: .
J gene: TRBJ1-1
V gene: TRBV5-1
CDR3 length: 19
clone size: .

CDR3 DNA: TGTGCCAGCAGTACCGACAGGGGGAGCTCCTACAATGAGCAGTTCTTC
CDR3 protein: CASSTDRGSSYNEQFF
D gene: TRBD1
J gene: TRBJ2-1
V gene: TRBV27
CDR3 length: 16
clone size: .

CDR3 DNA: TGTGCCAGCAGCAAGGGGGGGACTGGGGCCAACGTCCTGACTTTC
CDR3 protein: CASSKGGTGANVLTF
D gene: .
J gene: TRBJ2-6
V gene: TRBV28
CDR3 length: 15
clone size: .

CDR3 DNA: TGTGCCAGCAGCTTGTTTGGCGGGAGTAGGGGCAATGAGCAGTTCTTC
CDR3 protein: CASSLFGGSRGNEQFF
D gene: TRBD2
J gene: TRBJ2-1
V gene: TRBV5-6
CDR3 length: 16
clone size: .

CDR3 DNA: TGCGCCAGCAGCTGGCTAGCGGGAGGAAGAGACTACGAGCAGTACTTC
CDR3 protein: CASSWLAGGRDYEQYF
D gene: TRBD2
J gene: TRBJ2-7
V gene: TRBV5-1
CDR3 length: 16
clone size: .

CDR3 DNA: TGTGCCAGCAGCTCGGCCCGGGGGAGCGGGGGGAGCACAGATACGCAGTATTTT
CDR3 protein: CASSSARGSGGSTDTQYF
D gene: TRBD2
J gene: TRBJ2-3
V gene: TRBV5-4
CDR3 length: 18
clone size: .

CDR3 DNA: TGTGCCAGCAGCGCCGGAGGGGAGACCCAGTACTTC
CDR3 protein: CASSAGGETQYF
D gene: .
J gene: TRBJ2-5
V gene: TRBV13
CDR3 length: 12
clone size: .

CDR3 DNA: TGTGCCAGTAGTTTTGACAGGGGGCGCGGGAAGGGAGGCTACACCTTC
CDR3 protein: CASSFDRGRGKGGYTF
D gene: TRBD1
J gene: TRBJ1-2
V gene: TRBV19
CDR3 length: 16
clone size: .

CDR3 DNA: TGTGCCAGCCGCTCTCTCGATAGCCACACCTTC
CDR3 protein: CASRSLDSHTF
D gene: .
J gene: TRBJ1-2
V gene: TRBV6-5
CDR3 length: 11
clone size: .

CDR3 DNA: TGTGCCAGCAGTTCAAATGGACAGGGGGACTACGAGCAGTACTTC
CDR3 protein: CASSSNGQGDYEQYF
D gene: TRBD1
J gene: TRBJ2-7
V gene: TRBV6-5
CDR3 length: 15
clone size: .

CDR3 DNA: TGTGCCAGTAGTATAGGGGTCCAGGGCACTGAAGCTTTCTTT
CDR3 protein: CASSIGVQGTEAFF
D gene: .
J gene: TRBJ1-1
V gene: TRBV19
CDR3 length: 14
clone size: .

CDR3 DNA: TGTGCCAGCAGTTTGGGGACAGCCTCCTTACACACCTTC
CDR3 protein: CASSLGTASLHTF
D gene: TRBD1
J gene: TRBJ1-2
V gene: TRBV28
CDR3 length: 13
clone size: .

CDR3 DNA: TGTGCCAGCTCACCGGTGGGAGATAATGAAAAACTGTTTTTT
CDR3 protein: CASSPVGDNEKLFF
D gene: .
J gene: TRBJ1-4
V gene: TRBV18
CDR3 length: 14
clone size: .

CDR3 DNA: TGTGCCAGCAGTGAATACGACGGGTTCTACGAGCAGTACTTC
CDR3 protein: CASSEYDGFYEQYF
D gene: .
J gene: TRBJ2-7
V gene: TRBV25-1
CDR3 length: 14
clone size: .

CDR3 DNA: TGTGCCAGCAGCTTAGCCGCCGGGACAGGGGGTCAGCCCCAGCATTTT
CDR3 protein: CASSLAAGTGGQPQHF
D gene: TRBD1
J gene: TRBJ1-5
V gene: TRBV13
CDR3 length: 16
clone size: .

CDR3 DNA: TGTGCTAGTGGTTTGGTACGGACAGGCCTAAACACCGGGGAGCTGTTTTTT
CDR3 protein: CASGLVRTGLNTGELFF
D gene: TRBD1
J gene: TRBJ2-2
V gene: TRBV12-5
CDR3 length: 17
clone size: .

CDR3 DNA: TGTGCCAGCAGTCCGAGGACTAGTGGGACTTCCCGGGAGCTGTTTTTT
CDR3 protein: CASSPRTSGTSRELFF
D gene: TRBD2
J gene: TRBJ2-2
V gene: TRBV27
CDR3 length: 16
clone size: .

CDR3 DNA: TGCAGCGTTGAAGATGGAGGGATGGGGGGTAGCTCCTACGAGCAGTACTTC
CDR3 protein: CSVEDGGMGGSSYEQYF
D gene: .
J gene: TRBJ2-7
V gene: TRBV29-1
CDR3 length: 17
clone size: .

CDR3 DNA: TGTGCCAGCACCGCGGCTAGCGGGGTCTACGAGCAGTACTTC
CDR3 protein: CASTAASGVYEQYF
D gene: TRBD2
J gene: TRBJ2-7
V gene: TRBV6-6
CDR3 length: 14
clone size: .

CDR3 DNA: TGTGCCACCAGCAGTACAGCCGGGACAGGGCCCTTGGGCGAAGCTTTCTTT
CDR3 protein: CATSSTAGTGPLGEAFF
D gene: TRBD1
J gene: TRBJ1-1
V gene: TRBV15
CDR3 length: 17
clone size: few

CDR3 DNA: TGTGCCAGCAGTGATACAGGCGCCTCTGGAAACACCATATATTTT
CDR3 protein: CASSDTGASGNTIYF
D gene: .
J gene: TRBJ1-3
V gene: TRBV6-1
CDR3 length: 15
clone size: .

CDR3 DNA: TGTGCCAGCAGTTTCGGACAGGGGATTAACACCGGGGAGCTGTTTTTT
CDR3 protein: CASSFGQGINTGELFF
D gene: TRBD1
J gene: TRBJ2-2
V gene: TRBV7-6
CDR3 length: 16
clone size: .

CDR3 DNA: TGTGCCAGCAGCCAGTTTTTTTCGGGGTCTGGAAACACCATATATTTT
CDR3 protein: CASSQFFSGSGNTIYF
D gene: .
J gene: TRBJ1-3
V gene: TRBV28
CDR3 length: 16
clone size: .

CDR3 DNA: TGTGCCTGGTCTCCCCAGGGTTACACTGAAGCTTTCTTT
CDR3 protein: CAWSPQGYTEAFF
D gene: .
J gene: TRBJ1-1
V gene: TRBV30
CDR3 length: 13
clone size: .

CDR3 DNA: TGTGCCAGCAGTGATTCCCGTTACAATGAGCAGTTCTTC
CDR3 protein: CASSDSRYNEQFF
D gene: .
J gene: TRBJ2-1
V gene: TRBV6-1
CDR3 length: 13
clone size: .

CDR3 DNA: TGTGCCAGCCCACGTTTGCCATCTGGACTACGCTCCTACGAGCAGTACTTC
CDR3 protein: CASPRLPSGLRSYEQYF
D gene: .
J gene: TRBJ2-7
V gene: TRBV27
CDR3 length: 17
clone size: .

CDR3 DNA: TGTGCCAGCAGCCGAGCCTTGGGACAGTCACCCCTCCACTTT
CDR3 protein: CASSRALGQSPLHF
D gene: TRBD1
J gene: TRBJ1-6
V gene: TRBV11-3
CDR3 length: 14
clone size: .

CDR3 DNA: TGTGCCACCAAACCCACCGGGGACAGAGTCACTGAAGCTTTCTTT
CDR3 protein: CATKPTGDRVTEAFF
D gene: TRBD1
J gene: TRBJ1-1
V gene: TRBV6-6
CDR3 length: 15
clone size: .

CDR3 DNA: TGTGCCAGCAGCGAGGGACAGAATCAGCCCCAGCATTTT
CDR3 protein: CASSEGQNQPQHF
D gene: TRBD1
J gene: TRBJ1-5
V gene: TRBV11-1
CDR3 length: 13
clone size: .

CDR3 DNA: TGTGCCAGCAGCCCAGATACAGGGGTGGGGGGCTACACCTTC
CDR3 protein: CASSPDTGVGGYTF
D gene: TRBD1
J gene: TRBJ1-2
V gene: TRBV7-8
CDR3 length: 14
clone size: .

CDR3 DNA: TGTGCCAGCTCACTTACGGGGACAGGGGACTCTGGCTACACCTTC
CDR3 protein: CASSLTGTGDSGYTF
D gene: TRBD1
J gene: TRBJ1-2
V gene: TRBV18
CDR3 length: 15
clone size: once

CDR3 DNA: TGTGCCAGTAGTGCAGGACAGGGATTTGAAGCTTTCTTT
CDR3 protein: CASSAGQGFEAFF
D gene: TRBD1
J gene: TRBJ1-1
V gene: TRBV19
CDR3 length: 13
clone size: .

CDR3 DNA: TGTGCCAGCAGCCCGTTGGGGCTTCGAGTGAAACTGTTTTTT
CDR3 protein: CASSPLGLRVKLFF
D gene: .
J gene: TRBJ1-4
V gene: TRBV7-9
CDR3 length: 14
clone size: .

CDR3 DNA: TGTGCCAGCAGTTCGGCAGGGACTTCCTACGAGCAGTACTTC
CDR3 protein: CASSSAGTSYEQYF
D gene: .
J gene: TRBJ2-7
V gene: TRBV27
CDR3 length: 14
clone size: .

CDR3 DNA: TGCAGCGTGATCGGACAGTATGGCTACACCTTC
CDR3 protein: CSVIGQYGYTF
D gene: .
J gene: TRBJ1-2
V gene: TRBV29-1
CDR3 length: 11
clone size: .

CDR3 DNA: TGTGCCAGCAGCCCTTTCGATACGCAGTATTTT
CDR3 protein: CASSPFDTQYF
D gene: .
J gene: TRBJ2-3
V gene: TRBV2
CDR3 length: 11
clone size: .

CDR3 DNA: TGCGCCAGCAGCCAAGTGGGAGATTACGAGCAGTACTTC
CDR3 protein: CASSQVGDYEQYF
D gene: .
J gene: TRBJ2-7
V gene: TRBV4-1
CDR3 length: 13
clone size: .

CDR3 DNA: TGTGCCAGCAGCAGGGGGCGGAATCAGCCCCAGCATTTT
CDR3 protein: CASSRGRNQPQHF
D gene: TRBD1
J gene: TRBJ1-5
V gene: TRBV28
CDR3 length: 13
clone size: .

CDR3 DNA: TGCGCCAGCAGCTTGGAATGGGGGGATCTGAGTAGCGAGCAGTACTTC
CDR3 protein: CASSLEWGDLSSEQYF
D gene: .
J gene: TRBJ2-7
V gene: TRBV5-1
CDR3 length: 16
clone size: .

CDR3 DNA: TGTGCCAGCAGCTTAGGGGGCGGGAGCTCCTACAATGAGCAGTTCTTC
CDR3 protein: CASSLGGGSSYNEQFF
D gene: TRBD2
J gene: TRBJ2-1
V gene: TRBV11-3
CDR3 length: 16
clone size: .

CDR3 DNA: TGTGCCAGCAGCCACTGGGGGGAACATCAGCCCCAGCATTTT
CDR3 protein: CASSHWGEHQPQHF
D gene: .
J gene: TRBJ1-5
V gene: TRBV11-2
CDR3 length: 14
clone size: .

CDR3 DNA: TGTGCCAGCAGACAAATCGTAACAGGAGATGAAGCTTTCTTT
CDR3 protein: CASRQIVTGDEAFF
D gene: .
J gene: TRBJ1-1
V gene: TRBV6-6
CDR3 length: 14
clone size: once

CDR3 DNA: TGTGCCAGCAGCTGGCGGGGTGATGGCTACACCTTC
CDR3 protein: CASSWRGDGYTF
D gene: .
J gene: TRBJ1-2
V gene: TRBV5-4
CDR3 length: 12
clone size: .

CDR3 DNA: TGTGCCAGCAGTTTGGGACAGGGGGTGAGACACTATGGCTACACCTTC
CDR3 protein: CASSLGQGVRHYGYTF
D gene: TRBD1
J gene: TRBJ1-2
V gene: TRBV6-5
CDR3 length: 16
clone size: .

CDR3 DNA: TGTGCCAGCAGATTGGGGGCCGTCGGGGAGCTGTTTTTT
CDR3 protein: CASRLGAVGELFF
D gene: .
J gene: TRBJ2-2
V gene: TRBV6-1
CDR3 length: 13
clone size: .

CDR3 DNA: TGTGCCTGGAGTGTACAGACTACTGGGGAGACCCAGTACTTC
CDR3 protein: CAWSVQTTGETQYF
D gene: .
J gene: TRBJ2-5
V gene: TRBV30
CDR3 length: 14
clone size: .